This T cell receptor beta chain stems from a study of OX40 agonist ivuxolimab in advanced cancers. Details on this clone: What it recognizes is unknown.

Clones were read by immunoSEQ multiplex PCR, and TCRdb kept only the in-frame ones, dropping some. The table lists about 42,000 clones, 70% to 90% of them singletons. Study conclusions and caveats: Patients who responded partially at 0.1-3.0 mg/kg showed clonal expansion ranking among the lowest.

The source of this sequence is an adult with an advanced solid tumor such as melanoma, head and neck, liver or kidney cancer. The sample in question was CD4+ or CD8+ T cells sorted from blood, obtained in a trial of the OX40 agonist ivuxolimab.

In nucleotides, the CDR3 is TGCGCCAGCAGCCAAGGGTGGTCCGGGACTAGTCATGAGCAGTTCTTC. Translation: CASSQGWSGTSHEQFF. The chain has TRBV4-1 and TRBJ2-1, with TRBD2 matching over 8 bases. The CDR3 sequence is 16 residues long. The germline CDR1 and CDR2 sequences are MGHRA and YSYEKL. V shed 1 base, J shed 8 bases, and the junction held 10 bases outside the gene matches.